This T cell receptor beta chain was obtained from a study of T cells in Graves' hyperthyroidism and ophthalmopathy. Study-level points and caveats: In simple terms, a model built on 13 V-J features told ophthalmopathy apart from stable hyperthyroidism.

This clonotype was seen a few times. Its antigen is not known. Amplified regions were TCR beta CDR3 sequences from RNA transcripts. The study used the HTBI primer set for a first-round RT-PCR of the TCR CDR3. TCRdb recomputed calls from the multiplex PCR reads with MiXCR, one row per CDR3 protein. This sample has more than 250,000 distinct CDR3 sequences; roughly 15% occur once, and the top ten carry around 30%. The PBMCs were taken from approximately 11 ml of fresh peripheral blood. This sequence originates from a woman in her fifties or sixties with Graves' hyperthyroidism that later progressed to Graves' ophthalmopathy. Sample: blood.

In DNA form, the CDR3 reads TGTGCCAGCACCAAACTAGGTAACAATCAGCCCCAGCATTTT. Protein sequence: CASTKLGNNQPQHF. The chain is built from TRBV6-1 and TRBJ1-5, with D uncertain. Trimming removed 7 bases at V and 3 bases at J, with 13 bases between. The CDR3 spans 14 residues. The V gene's germline CDR1 is MNHNS and CDR2 SASEGT.